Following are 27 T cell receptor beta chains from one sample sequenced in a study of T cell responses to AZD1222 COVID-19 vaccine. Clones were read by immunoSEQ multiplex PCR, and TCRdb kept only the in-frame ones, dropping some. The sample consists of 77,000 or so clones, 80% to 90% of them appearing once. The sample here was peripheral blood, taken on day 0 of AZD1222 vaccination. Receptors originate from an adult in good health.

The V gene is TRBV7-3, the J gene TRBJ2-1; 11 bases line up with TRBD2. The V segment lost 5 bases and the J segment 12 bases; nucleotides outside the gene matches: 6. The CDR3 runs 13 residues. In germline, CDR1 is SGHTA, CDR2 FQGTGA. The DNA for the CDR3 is TGTGCCAGCAGCCCCACGACTAGCGGGATGCAGTTCTTC. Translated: CASSPTTSGMQFF.

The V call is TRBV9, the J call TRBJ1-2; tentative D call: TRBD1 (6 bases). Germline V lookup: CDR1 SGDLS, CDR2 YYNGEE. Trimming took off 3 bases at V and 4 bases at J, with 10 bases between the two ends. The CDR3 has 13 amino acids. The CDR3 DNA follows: TGTGCCAGCAGCGAACAGGGTGGCTATGGCTACACCTTC. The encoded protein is CASSEQGGYGYTF.

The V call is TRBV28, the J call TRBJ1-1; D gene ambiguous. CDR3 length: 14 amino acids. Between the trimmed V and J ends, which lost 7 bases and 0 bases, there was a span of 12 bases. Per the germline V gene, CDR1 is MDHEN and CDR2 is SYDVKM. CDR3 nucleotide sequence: TGTGCCAGCACTGCACCCAGGATGAACACTGAAGCTTTCTTT. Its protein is CASTAPRMNTEAFF.

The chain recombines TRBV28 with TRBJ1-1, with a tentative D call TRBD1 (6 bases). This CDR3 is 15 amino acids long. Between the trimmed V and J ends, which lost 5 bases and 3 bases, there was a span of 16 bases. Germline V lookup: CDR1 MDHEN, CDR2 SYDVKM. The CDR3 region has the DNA TGTGCCAGCAGTGTAACAGGGCCTATGGACACTGAAGCTTTCTTT. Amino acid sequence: CASSVTGPMDTEAFF.

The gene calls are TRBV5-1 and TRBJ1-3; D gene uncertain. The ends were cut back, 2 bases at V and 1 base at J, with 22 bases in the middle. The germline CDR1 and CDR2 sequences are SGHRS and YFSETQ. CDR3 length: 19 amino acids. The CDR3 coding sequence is TGCGCCAGCAGCTTTTCAACTTTTCGGAATCGCCGGTCTGGAAACACCATATATTTT. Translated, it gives CASSFSTFRNRRSGNTIYF.

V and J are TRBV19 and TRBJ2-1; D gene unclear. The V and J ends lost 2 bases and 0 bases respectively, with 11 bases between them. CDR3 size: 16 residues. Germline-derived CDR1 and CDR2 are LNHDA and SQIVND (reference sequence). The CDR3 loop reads CASSITHLSSYNEQFF. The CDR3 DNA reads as TGTGCCAGTAGTATAACTCATTTGAGCTCCTACAATGAGCAGTTCTTC.

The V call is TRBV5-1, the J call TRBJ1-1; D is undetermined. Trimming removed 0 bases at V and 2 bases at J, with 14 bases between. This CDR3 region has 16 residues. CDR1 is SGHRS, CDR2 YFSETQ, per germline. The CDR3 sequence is CASSLGTGNLNTEAFF. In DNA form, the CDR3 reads TGCGCCAGCAGCTTGGGGACTGGAAATTTAAACACTGAAGCTTTCTTT.

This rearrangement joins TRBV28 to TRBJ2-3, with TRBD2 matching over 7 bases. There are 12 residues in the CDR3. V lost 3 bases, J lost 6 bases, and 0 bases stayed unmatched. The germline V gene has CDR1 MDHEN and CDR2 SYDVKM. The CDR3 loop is CASSLGGDTQYF. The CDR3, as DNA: TGTGCCAGCAGTTTGGGGGGGGATACGCAGTATTTT. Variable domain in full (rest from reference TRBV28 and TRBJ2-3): DVKVTQSSRYLVKRTGEKVFLECVQDMDHENMFWYRQDPGLGLRLIYFSYDVKMKEKGDIPEGYSVSREKKERFSLILESASTNQTSMYLCASSLGGDTQYFGPGTRLTVL.

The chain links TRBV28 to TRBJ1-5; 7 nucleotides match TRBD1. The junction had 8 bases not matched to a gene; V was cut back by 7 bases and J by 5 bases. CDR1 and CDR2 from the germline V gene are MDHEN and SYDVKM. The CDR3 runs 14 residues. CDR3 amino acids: CASITDRAHQPQHF. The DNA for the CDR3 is TGTGCCAGCATCACCGACAGGGCCCATCAGCCCCAGCATTTT.

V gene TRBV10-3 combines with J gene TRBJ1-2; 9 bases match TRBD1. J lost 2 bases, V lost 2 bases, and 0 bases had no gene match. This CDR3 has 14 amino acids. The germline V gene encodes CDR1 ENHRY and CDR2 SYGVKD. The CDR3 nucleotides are TGTGCCATCAGTGAGGGACAGGGGAACTATGGCTACACCTTC. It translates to CAISEGQGNYGYTF.

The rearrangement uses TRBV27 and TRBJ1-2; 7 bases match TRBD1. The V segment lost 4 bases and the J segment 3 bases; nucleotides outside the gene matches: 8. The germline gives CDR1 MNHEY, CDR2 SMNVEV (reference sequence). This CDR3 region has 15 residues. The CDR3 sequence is CASSSPGQGDYGYTF. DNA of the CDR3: TGTGCCAGCAGTTCGCCGGGCCAGGGGGACTATGGCTACACCTTC.

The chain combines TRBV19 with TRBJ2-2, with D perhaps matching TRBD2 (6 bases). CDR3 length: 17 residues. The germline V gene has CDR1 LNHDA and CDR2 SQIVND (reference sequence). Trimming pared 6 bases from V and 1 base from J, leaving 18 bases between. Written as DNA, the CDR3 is TGTGCCAGTAGCCCCTTCGTGGGACTGCAGAACACCGGGGAGCTGTTTTTT. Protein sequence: CASSPFVGLQNTGELFF.

CDR3 in DNA: TGTGCCAGCAGCCAAGCGTCGTTCTACGAGCAGTACTTC. Protein sequence: CASSQASFYEQYF. The chain carries TRBV14 and TRBJ2-7; D gene uncertain. This CDR3 region has 13 residues. Germline V gene data show CDR1 as SGHDN and CDR2 as FVKESK. V was pared by 1 base and J by 3 bases, with 7 bases between.

The chain's CDR3 is CASSFEGHDTEAFF. The CDR3 region has the DNA TGCGCCAGCAGCTTCGAGGGGCATGACACTGAAGCTTTCTTT. V is TRBV5-1 and J is TRBJ1-1; D possibly corresponds to TRBD1 (5 bases). The length of the CDR3 is 14 residues. V was trimmed by 2 bases and J by 3 bases, leaving 11 bases between them. From germline, CDR1 is SGHRS and CDR2 YFSETQ.

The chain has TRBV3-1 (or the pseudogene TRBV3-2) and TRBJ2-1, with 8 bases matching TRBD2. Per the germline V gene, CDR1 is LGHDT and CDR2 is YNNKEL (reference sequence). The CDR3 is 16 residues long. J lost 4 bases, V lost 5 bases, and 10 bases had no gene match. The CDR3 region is CASSFLTSGRYNEQFF. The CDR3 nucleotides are TGTGCCAGCAGCTTTCTAACTAGCGGCCGTTACAATGAGCAGTTCTTC.

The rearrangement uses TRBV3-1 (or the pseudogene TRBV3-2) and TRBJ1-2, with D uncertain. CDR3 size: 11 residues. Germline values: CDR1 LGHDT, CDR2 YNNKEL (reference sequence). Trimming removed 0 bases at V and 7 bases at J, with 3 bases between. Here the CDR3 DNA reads TGTGCCAGCAGCCAAGAGGGTGGCTACACCTTC. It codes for CASSQEGGYTF.

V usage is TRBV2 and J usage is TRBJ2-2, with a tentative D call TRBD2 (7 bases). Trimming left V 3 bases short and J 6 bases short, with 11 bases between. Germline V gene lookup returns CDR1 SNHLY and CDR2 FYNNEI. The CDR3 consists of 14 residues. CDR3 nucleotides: TGTGCCAGCAGTGAGAGGGGGGGAGCCGGGGAGCTGTTTTTT. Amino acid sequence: CASSERGGAGELFF.

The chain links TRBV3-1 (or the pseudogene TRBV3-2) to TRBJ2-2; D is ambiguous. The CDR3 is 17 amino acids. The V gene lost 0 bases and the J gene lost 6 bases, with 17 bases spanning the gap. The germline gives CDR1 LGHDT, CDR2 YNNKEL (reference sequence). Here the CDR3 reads CASSQDFRSLGAGELFF. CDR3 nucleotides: TGTGCCAGCAGCCAAGATTTCAGATCCCTAGGAGCCGGGGAGCTGTTTTTT.

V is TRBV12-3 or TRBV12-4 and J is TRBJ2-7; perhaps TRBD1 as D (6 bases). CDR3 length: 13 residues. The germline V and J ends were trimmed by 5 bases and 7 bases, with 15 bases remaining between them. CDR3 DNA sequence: TGTGCCAGCAGTCAAGGGGGTTGGGGGGAGCAGTACTTC. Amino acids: CASSQGGWGEQYF.

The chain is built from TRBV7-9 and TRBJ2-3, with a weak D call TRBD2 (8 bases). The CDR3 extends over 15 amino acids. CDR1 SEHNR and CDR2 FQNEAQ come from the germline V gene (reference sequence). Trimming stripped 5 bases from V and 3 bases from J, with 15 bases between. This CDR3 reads CASSPGGLVTDTQYF. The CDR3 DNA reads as TGTGCCAGCAGCCCAGGGGGACTAGTGACAGATACGCAGTATTTT.

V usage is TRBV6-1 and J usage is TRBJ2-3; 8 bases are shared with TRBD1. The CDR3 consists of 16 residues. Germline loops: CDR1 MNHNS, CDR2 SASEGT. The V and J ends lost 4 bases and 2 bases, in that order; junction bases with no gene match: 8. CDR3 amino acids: CASSARTGSVTDTQYF. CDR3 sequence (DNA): TGTGCCAGCAGTGCCCGGACAGGGAGCGTCACAGATACGCAGTATTTT.

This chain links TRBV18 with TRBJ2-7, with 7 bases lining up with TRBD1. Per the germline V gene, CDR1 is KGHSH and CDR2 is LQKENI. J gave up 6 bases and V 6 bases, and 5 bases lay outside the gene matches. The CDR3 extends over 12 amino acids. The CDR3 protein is CASSPTGTEQYF. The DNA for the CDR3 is TGTGCCAGCTCGCCGACAGGGACCGAGCAGTACTTC.

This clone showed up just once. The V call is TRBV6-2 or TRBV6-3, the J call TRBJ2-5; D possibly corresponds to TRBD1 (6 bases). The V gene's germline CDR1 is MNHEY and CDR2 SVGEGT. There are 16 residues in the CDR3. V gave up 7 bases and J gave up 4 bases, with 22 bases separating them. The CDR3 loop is CASTPQGGRSGETQYF. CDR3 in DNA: TGTGCCAGCACCCCGCAAGGGGGACGTAGTGGAGAGACCCAGTACTTC.

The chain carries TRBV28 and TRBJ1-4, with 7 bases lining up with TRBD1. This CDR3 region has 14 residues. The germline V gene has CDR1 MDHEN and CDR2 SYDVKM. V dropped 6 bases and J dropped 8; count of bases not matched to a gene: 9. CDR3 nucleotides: TGTGCCAGCAGGCCTGACAGGGTACCCGAAAAACTGTTTTTT. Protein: CASRPDRVPEKLFF.

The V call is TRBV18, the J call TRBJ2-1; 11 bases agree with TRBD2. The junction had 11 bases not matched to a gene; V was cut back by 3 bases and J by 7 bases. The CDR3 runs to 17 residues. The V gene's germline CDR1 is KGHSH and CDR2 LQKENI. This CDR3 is CASSPPTSGGTGNEQFF. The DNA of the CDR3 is TGTGCCAGCTCACCGCCTACTAGCGGGGGAACTGGGAATGAGCAGTTCTTC. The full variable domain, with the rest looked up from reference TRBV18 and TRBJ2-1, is NAGVMQNPRHLVRRRGQEARLRCSPMKGHSHVYWYRQLPEEGLKFMVYLQKENIIDESGMPKERFSAEFPKEGPSILRIQQVVRGDSAAYFCASSPPTSGGTGNEQFFGPGTRLTVL.

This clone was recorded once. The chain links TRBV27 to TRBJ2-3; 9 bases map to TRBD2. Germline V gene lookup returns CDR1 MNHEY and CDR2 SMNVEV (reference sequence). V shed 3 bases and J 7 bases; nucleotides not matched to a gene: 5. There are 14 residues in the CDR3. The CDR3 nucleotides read TGTGCCAGCAGTTTGGCGCGGGAGGGGTATACGCAGTATTTT. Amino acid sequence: CASSLAREGYTQYF.

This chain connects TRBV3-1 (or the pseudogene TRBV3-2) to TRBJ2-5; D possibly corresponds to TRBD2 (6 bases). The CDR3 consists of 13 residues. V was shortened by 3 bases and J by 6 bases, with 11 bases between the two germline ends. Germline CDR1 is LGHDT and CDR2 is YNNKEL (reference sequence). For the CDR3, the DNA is TGTGCCAGCAGCCATGCAGGGAGGAAGACCCAGTACTTC. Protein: CASSHAGRKTQYF.